This T cell receptor beta chain was recovered during a study of blood T cells in healthy people across ages. The sample holds a few counts of this clonotype. V was pared by 2 bases and J by 0 bases, with 7 bases between. This CDR3 is built from 13 residues. Germline V gives CDR1 DFQATT, CDR2 SNEGSKA (reference sequence). Using a J-beta primer mix together with a sample-barcoded 5' primer, a second PCR was run for roughly 7 to 12 cycles. With 12 random nucleotides, a template-switch adaptor tagged each individual cDNA molecule. TCRdb re-called the 5' RACE reads through MiXCR, storing one row per CDR3 protein. The data show around 990,000 distinct CDR3 sequences, roughly two fifths seen once. Caucasian individuals from Russia who were healthy and aged roughly 6 to 95 acted as donors. Isolation recovered at least 6.5 million PBMCs from every sample.

This rearrangement joins TRBV20-1 to TRBJ1-1; D not certain. This TCR came from a man between 18 and 35 years old in good health. Sample: blood. The CDR3 nucleotides are TGCAGTGCTAGAAGGAGGGTGAACACTGAAGCTTTCTTT. Translating gives CSARRRVNTEAFF.